This T cell receptor beta chain was documented in a study of CD8+ T cells in alopecia areata. Sample treatment: oral pan-JAK inhibitor, 5-10 mg twice daily. In each case, RNA was isolated and then reverse transcribed into cDNA as the sequencing template. TCRdb's copy holds only in-frame clones and misses some; the assay was immunoSEQ multiplex PCR. The sample has over 150,000 clones, 50% to 60% seen once. The germline V gene encodes CDR1 SQVTM and CDR2 ANQGSEA. Trimming took 6 bases from V and 3 from J; bases not matched to a gene: 23. The CDR3 is 21 amino acids. This receptor was taken from a human donor with alopecia areata. This specimen consisted of CD4+ T cells sorted from blood, obtained at week 4, from a patient treated with tofacitinib. V and J are TRBV29-1 and TRBJ2-3; 14 nucleotides line up with TRBD2. CDR3 sequence reads: CSVAPGRPGTSGSLWTDTQYF. The CDR3, as DNA: TGCAGCGTGGCCCCCGGTAGACCCGGGACTAGCGGGAGTTTGTGGACAGATACGCAGTATTTT.